These 8 T cell receptor beta chains were all obtained from the same sample, sequenced in a study of radiation and T cells in renal cell carcinoma (dated by TCRdb to about 2020). The library was built by means of the immunoSEQ multiplex PCR assay. TCRdb took this table from immuneACCESS and kept in-frame rearrangements with V and J called. Such tables lack part of the clones; where checked against another copy, unresolved V genes explain under half of the gap, and the rest is unexplained. The sample table records some 130,000 clones; 75% to 90% of these occur just once. The leading ten clones occupy around 2% of the sample. The sample's time point, from its label and the paper: blood 2 weeks post-SBRT. Read against the paper, the sample's treatment or condition label means: 15 Gy SBRT to primary tumor, nephrectomy 4 weeks later. Sequencing used blood, obtained from a patient whose treatment included radiotherapy and nephrectomy. Receptors were obtained from a woman aged 55 to 70 with renal cell carcinoma.

The J gene is TRBJ2-3, the V gene TRBV28, with 15 bases that match TRBD2. The CDR3 runs 18 residues. V lost 5 bases to trimming and J lost 1 base; unmatched junction nucleotides: 7. Germline assignment: CDR1 MDHEN and CDR2 SYDVKM. CDR3 sequence reads: CASSRGLAGGLGTDTQYF. The CDR3 region has the DNA TGTGCCAGCAGTCGCGGACTAGCGGGAGGGCTAGGCACAGATACGCAGTATTTT.

The chain links TRBV28 to TRBJ2-1; D perhaps matches TRBD2 (7 bases). Trimming took 6 bases from V and 4 from J, leaving 25 bases between them. The CDR3 is made up of 18 amino acids. CDR1 and CDR2 (germline): MDHEN, SYDVKM. The chain's CDR3 is CASSPPGGGSRWYNEQFF. For the CDR3, the DNA is TGTGCCAGCAGCCCCCCGGGGGGCGGGAGCCGCTGGTACAATGAGCAGTTCTTC.

This chain connects TRBV25-1 to TRBJ1-2, with D tentatively TRBD1 (5 bases). Trimming left V 1 base short and J 8 bases short, with 17 bases between. CDR3 length: 15 amino acids. Germline assignment: CDR1 MGHDK and CDR2 SYGVNS. This CDR3 is CASSEWAGSVRGYTF. The CDR3 bases are TGTGCCAGCAGTGAATGGGCAGGGTCGGTTCGGGGCTACACCTTC.

The chain links TRBV12-5 to TRBJ1-1, with no clear D. This CDR3 has 13 residues. V lost 1 base and J 1 base, leaving 4 bases between the germline ends. In germline, CDR1 is LGHNT, CDR2 FRNRAP. The CDR3 nucleotides read TGTGCTAGTGGTTTGGGCGAGAACACTGAAGCTTTCTTT. Translated, it gives CASGLGENTEAFF.

This sequence joins TRBV19 and TRBJ1-5; D not resolved. The CDR3 totals 14 residues. The germline V gene encodes CDR1 LNHDA and CDR2 SQIVND (reference sequence). Trimming pared 3 bases from V and 6 bases from J, leaving 12 bases between. Here the CDR3 DNA reads TGTGCCAGTAGTATGACGGAGGGCACTCAGCCCCAGCATTTT. Translating gives CASSMTEGTQPQHF.

The V gene is TRBV27, the J gene TRBJ1-1; tentatively, D is TRBD1 (6 bases). Germline-derived CDR1 and CDR2 are MNHEY and SMNVEV (reference sequence). Trimming removed 3 bases from V and 8 bases from J, with 13 bases in between. The CDR3 extends over 13 amino acids. The CDR3 nucleotides are TGTGCCAGCAGTTTTAATCCGGACAGCGAAGCTTTCTTT. It encodes CASSFNPDSEAFF.

The J gene is TRBJ1-1, the V gene TRBV19; D is perhaps TRBD1 (6 bases). Germline loops: CDR1 LNHDA, CDR2 SQIVND (reference sequence). This CDR3 is 14 amino acids long. V dropped 6 bases and J dropped 0 bases, with 11 bases sitting between them. CDR3 protein: CASRRGFLNTEAFF. CDR3 sequence (DNA): TGTGCCAGTAGAAGGGGGTTTTTGAACACTGAAGCTTTCTTT. The whole variable domain, remainder taken from reference TRBV19 and TRBJ1-1, is DGGITQSPKYLFRKEGQNVTLSCEQNLNHDAMYWYRQDPGQGLRLIYYSQIVNDFQKGDIAEGYSVSREKKESFPLTVTSAQKNPTAFYLCASRRGFLNTEAFFGQGTRLTVV.

This rearrangement joins TRBV19 to TRBJ2-3; D is unresolved. With 0 bases removed from V and 9 bases from J, the gap between germline ends came to 10 bases. The CDR3 is 13 amino acids. Germline loops: CDR1 LNHDA, CDR2 SQIVND (reference sequence). Here the CDR3 reads CASSIEDGRTQYF. CDR3 sequence (DNA): TGTGCCAGTAGTATAGAGGACGGTAGGACGCAGTATTTT.